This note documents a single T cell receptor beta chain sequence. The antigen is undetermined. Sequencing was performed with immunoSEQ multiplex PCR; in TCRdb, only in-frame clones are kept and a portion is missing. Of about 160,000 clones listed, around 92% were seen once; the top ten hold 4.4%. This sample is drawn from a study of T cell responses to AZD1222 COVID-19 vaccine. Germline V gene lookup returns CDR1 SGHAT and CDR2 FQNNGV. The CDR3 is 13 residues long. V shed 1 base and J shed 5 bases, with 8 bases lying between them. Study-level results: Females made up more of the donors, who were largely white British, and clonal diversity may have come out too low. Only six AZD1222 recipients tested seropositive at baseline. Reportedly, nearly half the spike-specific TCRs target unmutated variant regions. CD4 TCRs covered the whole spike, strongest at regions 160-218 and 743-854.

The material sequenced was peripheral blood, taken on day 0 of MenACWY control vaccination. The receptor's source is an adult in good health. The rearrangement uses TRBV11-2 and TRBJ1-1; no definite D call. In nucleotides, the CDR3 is TGTGCCAGCAGCTTAGGGGAGTGGACTGAAGCTTTCTTT. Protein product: CASSLGEWTEAFF.